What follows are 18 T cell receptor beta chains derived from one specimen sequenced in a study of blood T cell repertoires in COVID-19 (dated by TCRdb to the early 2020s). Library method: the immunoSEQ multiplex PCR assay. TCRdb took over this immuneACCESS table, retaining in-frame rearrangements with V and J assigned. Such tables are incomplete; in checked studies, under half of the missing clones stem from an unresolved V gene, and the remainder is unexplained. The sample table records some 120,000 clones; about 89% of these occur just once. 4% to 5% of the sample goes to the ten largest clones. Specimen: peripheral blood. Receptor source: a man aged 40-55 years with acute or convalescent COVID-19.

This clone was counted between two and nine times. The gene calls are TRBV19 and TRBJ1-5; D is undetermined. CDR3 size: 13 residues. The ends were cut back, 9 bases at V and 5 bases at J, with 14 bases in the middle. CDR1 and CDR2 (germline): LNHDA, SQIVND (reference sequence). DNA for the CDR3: TGTGCCAGCGGGGAGCGGCGGTATCAGCCCCAGCATTTT. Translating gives CASGERRYQPQHF. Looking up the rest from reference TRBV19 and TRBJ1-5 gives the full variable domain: DGGITQSPKYLFRKEGQNVTLSCEQNLNHDAMYWYRQDPGQGLRLIYYSQIVNDFQKGDIAEGYSVSREKKESFPLTVTSAQKNPTAFYLCASGERRYQPQHFGDGTRLSIL.

The CDR3, as DNA: TGTGCCAGTCAACTGCTGGGGCGGGGGGCGAGCTCCTACAATGAGCAGTTCTTC. Its translation: CASQLLGRGASSYNEQFF. V and J are TRBV19 and TRBJ2-1, with 8 bases fitting TRBD2. This CDR3 contains 18 residues. Germline V gene lookup returns CDR1 LNHDA and CDR2 SQIVND (reference sequence). V was pared by 8 bases and J by 0 bases, with 15 bases of the junction left unmatched.

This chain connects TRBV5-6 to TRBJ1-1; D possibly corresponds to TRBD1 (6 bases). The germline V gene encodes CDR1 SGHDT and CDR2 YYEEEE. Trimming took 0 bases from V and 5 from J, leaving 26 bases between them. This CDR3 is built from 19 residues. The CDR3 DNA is TGTGCCAGCAGCTTGGCCGGCCCGGGACATCTTTTCGGAAGAACTGAAGCTTTCTTT. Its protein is CASSLAGPGHLFGRTEAFF.

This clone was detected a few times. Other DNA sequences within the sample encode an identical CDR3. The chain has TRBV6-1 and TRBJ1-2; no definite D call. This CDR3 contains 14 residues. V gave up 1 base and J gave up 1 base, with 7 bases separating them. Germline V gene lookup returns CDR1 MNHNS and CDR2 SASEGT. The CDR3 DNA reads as TGTGCCAGCAGTGAAGGAAGAGGTAACTATGGCTACACCTTC. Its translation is CASSEGRGNYGYTF.

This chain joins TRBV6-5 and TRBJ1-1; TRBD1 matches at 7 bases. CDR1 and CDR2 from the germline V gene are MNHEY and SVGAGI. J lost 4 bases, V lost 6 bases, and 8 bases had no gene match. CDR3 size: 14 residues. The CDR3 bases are TGTGCCAGCAGCCTCCGCAGGGGGTTCACTGAAGCTTTCTTT. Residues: CASSLRRGFTEAFF.

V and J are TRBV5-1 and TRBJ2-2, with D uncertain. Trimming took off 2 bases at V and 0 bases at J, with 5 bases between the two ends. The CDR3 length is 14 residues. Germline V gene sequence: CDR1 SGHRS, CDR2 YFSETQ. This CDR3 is CASSFTANTGELFF. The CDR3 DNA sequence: TGCGCCAGCAGCTTTACAGCGAACACCGGGGAGCTGTTTTTT.

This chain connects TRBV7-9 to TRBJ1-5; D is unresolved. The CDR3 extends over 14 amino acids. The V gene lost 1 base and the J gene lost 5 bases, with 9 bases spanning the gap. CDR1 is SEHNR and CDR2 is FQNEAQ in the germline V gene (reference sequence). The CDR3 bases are TGTGCCAGCAGCTTAGGTCTGGCGGATCAGCCCCAGCATTTT. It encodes CASSLGLADQPQHF.

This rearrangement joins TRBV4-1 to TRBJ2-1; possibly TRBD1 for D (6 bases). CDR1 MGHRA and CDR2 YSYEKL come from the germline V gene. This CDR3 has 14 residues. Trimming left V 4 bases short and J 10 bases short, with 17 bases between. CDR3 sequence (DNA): TGCGCCAGCAGCCTGGACCAGGGGATTGGGGAGCAGTTCTTC. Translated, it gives CASSLDQGIGEQFF.

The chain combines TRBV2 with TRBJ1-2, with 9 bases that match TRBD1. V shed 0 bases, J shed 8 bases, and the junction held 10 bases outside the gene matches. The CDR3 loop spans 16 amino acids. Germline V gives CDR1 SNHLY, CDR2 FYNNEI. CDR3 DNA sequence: TGTGCCAGCAGTGAAGCCCTACTGGACAGGGGAAGCGGCTACACCTTC. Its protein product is CASSEALLDRGSGYTF.

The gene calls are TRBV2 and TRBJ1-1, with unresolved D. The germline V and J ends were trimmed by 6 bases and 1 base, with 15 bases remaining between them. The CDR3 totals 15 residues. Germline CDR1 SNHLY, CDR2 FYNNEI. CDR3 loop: CASRPDLRENTEAFF. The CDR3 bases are TGTGCCAGCAGGCCAGACCTGAGGGAGAACACTGAAGCTTTCTTT.

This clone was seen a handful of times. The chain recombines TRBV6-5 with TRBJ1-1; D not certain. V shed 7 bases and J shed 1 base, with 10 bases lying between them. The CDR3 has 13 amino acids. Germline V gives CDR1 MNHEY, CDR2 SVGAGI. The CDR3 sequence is CASNRTPNTEAFF. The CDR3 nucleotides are TGTGCCAGCAACCGTACTCCGAACACTGAAGCTTTCTTT.

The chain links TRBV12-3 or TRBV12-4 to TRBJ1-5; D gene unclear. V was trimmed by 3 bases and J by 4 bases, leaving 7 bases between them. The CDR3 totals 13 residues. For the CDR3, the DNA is TGTGCCAGCAGTTTGGAGCAGAATCAGCCCCAGCATTTT. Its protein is CASSLEQNQPQHF.

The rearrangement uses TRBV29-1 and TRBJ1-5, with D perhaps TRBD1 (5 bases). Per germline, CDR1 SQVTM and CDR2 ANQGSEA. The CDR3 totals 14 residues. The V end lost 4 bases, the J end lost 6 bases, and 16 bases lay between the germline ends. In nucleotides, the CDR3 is TGCAGCGTTGGGCAAGGTACGGGGGTTCAGCCCCAGCATTTT. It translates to CSVGQGTGVQPQHF.

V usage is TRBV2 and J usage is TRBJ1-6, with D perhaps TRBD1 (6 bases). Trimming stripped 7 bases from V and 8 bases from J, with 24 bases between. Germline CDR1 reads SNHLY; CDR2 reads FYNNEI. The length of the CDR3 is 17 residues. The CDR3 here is CASTQGGGPYRDSPLHF. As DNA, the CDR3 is TGTGCCAGCACCCAAGGGGGGGGGCCCTACCGGGATTCACCCCTCCACTTT.

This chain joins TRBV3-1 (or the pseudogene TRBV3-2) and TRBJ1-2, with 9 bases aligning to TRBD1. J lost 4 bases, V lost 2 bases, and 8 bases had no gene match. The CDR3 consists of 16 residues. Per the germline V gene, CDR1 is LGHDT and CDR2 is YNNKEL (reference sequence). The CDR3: CASSQPTGGSGYGYTF. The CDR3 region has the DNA TGTGCCAGCAGCCAACCTACAGGGGGCTCTGGCTATGGCTACACCTTC.

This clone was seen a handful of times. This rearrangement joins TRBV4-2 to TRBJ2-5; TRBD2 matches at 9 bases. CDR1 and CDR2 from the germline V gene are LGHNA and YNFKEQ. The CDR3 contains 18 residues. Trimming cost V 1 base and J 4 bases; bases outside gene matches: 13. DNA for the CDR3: TGTGCCAGCAGCCAAGTTGGTAGCGGGAGATCAGGTGGAGAGACCCAGTACTTC. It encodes CASSQVGSGRSGGETQYF.

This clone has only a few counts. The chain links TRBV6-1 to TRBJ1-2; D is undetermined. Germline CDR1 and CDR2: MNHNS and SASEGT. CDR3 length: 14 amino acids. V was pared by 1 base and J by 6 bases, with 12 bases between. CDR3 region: CASSEVGAGNGYTF. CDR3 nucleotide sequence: TGTGCCAGCAGTGAAGTCGGCGCGGGTAATGGCTACACCTTC.

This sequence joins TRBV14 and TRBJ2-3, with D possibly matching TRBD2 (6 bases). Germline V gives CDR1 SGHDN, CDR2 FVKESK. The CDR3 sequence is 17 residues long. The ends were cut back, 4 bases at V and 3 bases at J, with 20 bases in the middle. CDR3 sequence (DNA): TGTGCCAGCAGCCGCTTCTTATTGCGGGGAATAACAGATACGCAGTATTTT. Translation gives CASSRFLLRGITDTQYF.